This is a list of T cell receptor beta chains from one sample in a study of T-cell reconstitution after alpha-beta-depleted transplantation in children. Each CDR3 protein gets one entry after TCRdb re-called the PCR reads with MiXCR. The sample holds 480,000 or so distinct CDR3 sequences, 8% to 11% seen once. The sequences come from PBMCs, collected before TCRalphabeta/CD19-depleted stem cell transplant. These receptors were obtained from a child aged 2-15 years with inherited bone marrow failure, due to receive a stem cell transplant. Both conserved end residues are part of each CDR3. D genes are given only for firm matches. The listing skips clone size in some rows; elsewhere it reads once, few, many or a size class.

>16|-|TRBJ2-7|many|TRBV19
CASSTYPRDNSYEQYF
TGTGCCAGTAGCACCTACCCACGGGACAACTCCTACGAGCAGTACTTC
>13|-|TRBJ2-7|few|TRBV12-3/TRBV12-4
CASSKPGQHEQYF
TGTGCCAGCAGCAAACCGGGCCAACACGAGCAGTACTTC
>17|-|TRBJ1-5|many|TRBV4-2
CASSQSPTLAGNQPQHF
TGTGCCAGCAGCCAATCCCCGACCTTGGCTGGCAATCAGCCCCAGCATTTT
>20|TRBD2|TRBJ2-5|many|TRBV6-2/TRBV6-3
CASSYLTPGLAGGSGETQYF
TGTGCCAGCAGTTACTTAACACCGGGACTAGCGGGAGGTTCGGGAGAGACCCAGTACTTC
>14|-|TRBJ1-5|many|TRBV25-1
CASSELGGDQPQHF
TGTGCCAGCAGTGAATTAGGGGGGGATCAGCCCCAGCATTTT
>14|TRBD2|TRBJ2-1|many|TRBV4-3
CASSQTSGVNEQFF
TGCGCCAGCAGCCAGACTAGCGGGGTCAATGAGCAGTTCTTC
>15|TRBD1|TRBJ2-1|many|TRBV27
CASTLGTGFYNEQFF
TGTGCCAGCACCCTAGGGACAGGGTTCTACAATGAGCAGTTCTTC
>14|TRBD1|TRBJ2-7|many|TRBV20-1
CSASDRAQSYEQYF
TGCAGTGCCAGTGACAGGGCCCAATCCTACGAGCAGTACTTC
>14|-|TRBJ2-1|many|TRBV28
CASSYPGHHNEQFF
TGTGCCAGCAGTTACCCGGGACACCATAATGAGCAGTTCTTC
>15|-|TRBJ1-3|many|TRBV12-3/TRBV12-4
CASSLGWGSGNTIYF
TGTGCCAGCAGTTTGGGATGGGGCTCTGGAAACACCATATATTTT
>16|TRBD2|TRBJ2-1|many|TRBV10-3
CAISEYSGSAYNEQFF
TGTGCCATCAGTGAATATAGCGGGAGCGCCTACAATGAGCAGTTCTTC
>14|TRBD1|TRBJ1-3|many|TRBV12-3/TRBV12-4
CASSRQGGGNTIYF
TGTGCCAGCAGCCGACAGGGGGGCGGAAACACCATATATTTT
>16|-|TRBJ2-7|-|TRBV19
CASSTTTGISSYEQYF
TGTGCCAGTAGTACGACCACTGGCATCAGCTCCTACGAGCAGTACTTC
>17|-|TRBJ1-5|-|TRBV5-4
CASSAIYRDGRNQPQHF
TGTGCCAGCAGCGCCATTTACAGGGACGGCAGAAATCAGCCCCAGCATTTT
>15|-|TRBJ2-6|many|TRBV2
CASSEALSGANVLTF
TGTGCCAGCAGTGAAGCGCTTTCCGGGGCCAACGTCCTGACTTTC
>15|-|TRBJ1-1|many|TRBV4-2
CASSQDQGRNTEAFF
TGTGCCAGCAGCCAGGATCAGGGGAGGAACACTGAAGCTTTCTTT
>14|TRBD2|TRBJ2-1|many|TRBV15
CATSRGTRRDEQFF
TGTGCCACCAGCAGAGGGACTAGGAGGGATGAGCAGTTCTTC
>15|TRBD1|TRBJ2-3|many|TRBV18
CASSRGTGDSDTQYF
TGTGCCAGCTCACGAGGGACAGGGGATTCAGATACGCAGTATTTT
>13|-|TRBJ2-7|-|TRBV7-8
CASSPEVSDEQYF
TGTGCCAGCAGCCCGGAGGTTTCCGACGAGCAGTACTTC
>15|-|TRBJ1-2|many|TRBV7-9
CASSLNGGFNYGYTF
TGTGCCAGCAGCTTAAATGGTGGCTTCAACTATGGCTACACCTTC
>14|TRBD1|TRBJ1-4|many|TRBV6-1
CASSRQGEYEKLFF
TGTGCCAGCAGCAGACAGGGAGAGTATGAAAAACTGTTTTTT
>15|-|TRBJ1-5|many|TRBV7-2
CASSLVSGTHQPQHF
TGTGCCAGCAGCTTAGTTTCCGGGACCCATCAGCCCCAGCATTTT
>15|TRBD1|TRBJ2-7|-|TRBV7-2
CASSLSPTGPYEQYF
TGTGCCAGCAGCTTGTCCCCGACAGGGCCGTACGAGCAGTACTTC
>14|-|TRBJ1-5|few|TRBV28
CASSLLRGNQPQHF
TGTGCCAGCAGTTTGTTAAGGGGGAATCAGCCCCAGCATTTT
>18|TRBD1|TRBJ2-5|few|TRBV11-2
CASSLDPLADRGAETQYF
TGTGCCAGCAGCTTAGATCCCCTCGCCGACAGGGGAGCGGAGACCCAGTACTTC
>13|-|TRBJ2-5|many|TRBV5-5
CASSSERQETQYF
TGTGCCAGCAGCTCGGAACGCCAGGAGACCCAGTACTTC
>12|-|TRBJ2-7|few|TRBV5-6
CASSFTNYEQYF
TGTGCCAGCAGCTTCACCAACTACGAGCAGTACTTC
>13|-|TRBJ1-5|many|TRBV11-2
CASSLGGHQPQHF
TGTGCCAGCAGCTTAGGTGGCCATCAGCCCCAGCATTTT
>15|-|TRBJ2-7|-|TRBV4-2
CASSQDLTSSYEQYF
TGTGCCAGCAGCCAAGATTTAACGAGCTCCTACGAGCAGTACTTC
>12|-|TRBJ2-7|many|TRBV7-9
CASSRVSYEQYF
TGTGCCAGCAGCCGTGTTTCCTACGAGCAGTACTTC
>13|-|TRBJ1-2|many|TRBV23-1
CASSPTFTDGYTF
TGCGCCAGCAGTCCAACTTTTACGGATGGCTACACCTTC
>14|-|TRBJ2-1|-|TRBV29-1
CSVTGTSSYNEQFF
TGCAGCGTTACCGGGACAAGCTCCTACAATGAGCAGTTCTTC
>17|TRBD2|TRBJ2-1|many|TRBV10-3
CAISRMIAGGAYNEQFF
TGTGCCATCAGTAGGATGATAGCGGGAGGTGCCTACAATGAGCAGTTCTTC
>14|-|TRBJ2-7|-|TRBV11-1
CASSRILSAYEQYF
TGTGCCAGCAGCCGTATCCTATCGGCCTACGAGCAGTACTTC
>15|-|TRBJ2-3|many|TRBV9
CASSSTAFSTDTQYF
TGTGCCAGCAGCTCAACGGCATTTAGCACAGATACGCAGTATTTT
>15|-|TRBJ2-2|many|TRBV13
CASSFEGPNTGELFF
TGTGCCAGCAGCTTCGAGGGCCCCAACACCGGGGAGCTGTTTTTT